This T cell receptor (beta chain) came from a study of T cell responses to AZD1222 COVID-19 vaccine (dated by TCRdb to the early 2020s). Study-wide context: TCR sequencing was performed for roughly 250 trial participants, of whom roughly 200 were given two doses of AZD1222 and around 25 were given two doses of MenACWY control vaccine. Enrollment into the trials was organized by age into subgroups of 18-55, 56-69 and 70-plus years, and those subgroups contained roughly 160, 29 and 62 TCR-sequenced participants, respectively.

The CDR3 regions of human TCRbeta chains were analyzed by immunosequencing. The study's processing was this. TCRs in the repertoires were compared against a reference library of SARS-CoV-2-specific TCRs that had been generated with the MIRA antigen-specificity platform. Breadth was defined as the fraction of unique TCRs that were SARS-CoV-2-associated. Depth was defined as the fraction of total T cells that were SARS-CoV-2-associated. Using the MIRA data, every spike-specific TCR was mapped to the spike region that the TCR reacted to and assigned to either a CD4 or a CD8 class. Log10-transformed breadth and depth values were compared by one-way ANOVA with Sidak's multiple comparisons tests. TCRdb took this table from immuneACCESS and kept in-frame rearrangements with V and J called. Such tables lack part of the clones; where checked against another copy, unresolved V genes explain under half of the gap, and the rest is unexplained. That table gives V, J and clone size, and the DNA gave D and trimming. A total of about 150,000 clones appear in this sample, about 89% of them only once. The ten largest clones take up roughly a tenth of the sample.

Beyond this particular receptor, the publication reports: Conclusions about previously exposed vaccinees are limited because only 6 or 7 AZD1222 recipients were SARS-CoV-2 seropositive at baseline. Participants were mostly white British and included more females than males, and it was suggested by the authors that clonal diversity may have been underestimated. After two AZD1222 doses, both the breadth and the depth of spike-specific TCRs were significantly higher than at day 0 and than in MenACWY recipients. In the small 56-69-year group, the increase in depth fell short of significance, most likely because of low power. Because no samples from the day 14 peak response were available, repertoires could be characterized only after the peak T cell response. The whole spike protein was spanned by vaccine-associated CD4 TCRs, and dominant responses were seen in regions 160-218 and 743-854. Reportedly, close to half of the unique spike-specific TCRs recognized epitopes lying outside the regions that are mutated in the B.1.351 and B.1.1.7 variants.

V loses 1 base of germline sequence and J loses 7 bases, and the interval between the two ends is 14 bases. The CDR3 contains 16 residues, cysteine and phenylalanine counted. Of all the DNA, just the CDR3 is kept, 48 bases in frame from base 1. CDR1 and CDR2 (LGHDT, YNNKEL) derive from the germline V gene (reference sequence). With regard to this clone: It lacks a known antigen. Base qualities are not provided; no much larger clone lies one nucleotide away.

This specimen's time point label, per the study, means: about 28 days (+/-7) after the second vaccine dose. Because spike-specific TCR depth and breadth did not differ between the two schedules, AZD1222 recipients who got a second dose at roughly 4 weeks were pooled with those who got a second dose at roughly 12 weeks. The vaccinee samples were drawn from two UK trials, COV001 and COV002, one of which was a single-blind randomized controlled phase 2/3 trial testing AZD1222 (ChAdOx1 nCoV-19) in healthy adults. For TCRbeta chain sequencing, PBMC samples were collected from trial participants at day 0 and at day 28 after the second dose.

The source material was peripheral blood, sampled 28 days after the second AZD1222 dose. This chain is built from TRBV3-1 (or the pseudogene TRBV3-2) and TRBJ1-6; there is no confident call for the D gene. The receptor comes from an adult who received the AZD1222 COVID-19 vaccine. At the DNA level, the sequence is TGTGCCAGCAGCCAAGTTCGTTCTGGTGGCAATTCACCCCTCCACTTT. The resulting protein is CASSQVRSGGNSPLHF.